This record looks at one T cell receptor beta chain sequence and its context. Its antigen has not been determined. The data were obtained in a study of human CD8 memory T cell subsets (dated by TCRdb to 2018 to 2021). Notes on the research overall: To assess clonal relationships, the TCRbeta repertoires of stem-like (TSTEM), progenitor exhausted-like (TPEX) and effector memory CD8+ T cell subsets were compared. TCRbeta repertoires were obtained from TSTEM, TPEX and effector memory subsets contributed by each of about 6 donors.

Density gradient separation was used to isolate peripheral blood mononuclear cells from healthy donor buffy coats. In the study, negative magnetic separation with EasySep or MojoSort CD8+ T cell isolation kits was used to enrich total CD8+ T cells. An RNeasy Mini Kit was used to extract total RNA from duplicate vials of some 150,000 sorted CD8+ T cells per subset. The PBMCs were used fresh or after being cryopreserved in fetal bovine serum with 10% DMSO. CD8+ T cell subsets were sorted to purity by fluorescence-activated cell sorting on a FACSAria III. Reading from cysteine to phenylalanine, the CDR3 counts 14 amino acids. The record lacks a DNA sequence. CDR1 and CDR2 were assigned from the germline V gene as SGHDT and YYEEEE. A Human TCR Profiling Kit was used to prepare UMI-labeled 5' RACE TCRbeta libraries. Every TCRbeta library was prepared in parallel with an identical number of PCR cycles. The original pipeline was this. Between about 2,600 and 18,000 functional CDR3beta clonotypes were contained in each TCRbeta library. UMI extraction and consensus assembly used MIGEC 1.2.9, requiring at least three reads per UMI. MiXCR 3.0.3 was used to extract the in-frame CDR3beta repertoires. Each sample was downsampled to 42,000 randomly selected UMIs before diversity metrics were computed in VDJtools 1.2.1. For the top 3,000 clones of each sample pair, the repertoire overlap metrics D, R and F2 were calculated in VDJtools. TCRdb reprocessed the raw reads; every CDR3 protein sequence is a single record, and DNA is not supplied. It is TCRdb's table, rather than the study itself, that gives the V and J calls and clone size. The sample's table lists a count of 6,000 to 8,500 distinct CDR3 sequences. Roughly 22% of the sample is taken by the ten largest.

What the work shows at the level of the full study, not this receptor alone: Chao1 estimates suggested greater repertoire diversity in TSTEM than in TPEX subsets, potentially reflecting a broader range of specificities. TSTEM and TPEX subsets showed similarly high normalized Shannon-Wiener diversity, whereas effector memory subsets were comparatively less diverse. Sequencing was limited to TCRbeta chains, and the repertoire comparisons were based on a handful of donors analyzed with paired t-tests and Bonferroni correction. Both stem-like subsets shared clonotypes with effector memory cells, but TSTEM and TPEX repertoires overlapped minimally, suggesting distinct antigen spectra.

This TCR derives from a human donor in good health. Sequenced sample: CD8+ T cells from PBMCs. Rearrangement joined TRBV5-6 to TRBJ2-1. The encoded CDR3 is CASSLGVARDEQFF.